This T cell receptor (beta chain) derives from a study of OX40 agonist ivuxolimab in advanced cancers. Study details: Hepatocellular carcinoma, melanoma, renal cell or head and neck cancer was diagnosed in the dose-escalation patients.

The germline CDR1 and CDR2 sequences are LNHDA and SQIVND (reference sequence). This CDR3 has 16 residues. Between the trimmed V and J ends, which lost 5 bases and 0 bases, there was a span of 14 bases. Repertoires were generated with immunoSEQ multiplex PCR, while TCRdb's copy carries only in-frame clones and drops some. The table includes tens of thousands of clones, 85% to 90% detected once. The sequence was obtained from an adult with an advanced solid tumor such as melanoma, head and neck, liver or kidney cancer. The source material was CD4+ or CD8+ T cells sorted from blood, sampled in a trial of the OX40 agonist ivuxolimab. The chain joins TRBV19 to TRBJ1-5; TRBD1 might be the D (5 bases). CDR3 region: CASSAAGTISNQPQHF. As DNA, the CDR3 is TGTGCCAGTAGTGCGGCCGGGACTATTAGCAATCAGCCCCAGCATTTT.